The entry below describes one TCR beta chain. Repertoires were generated with immunoSEQ multiplex PCR, while TCRdb's copy carries only in-frame clones and drops some. The repertoire holds 37,000 or so clones, 89% seen once, with around 0.49% in the top ten. Trimming took off 0 bases at V and 0 bases at J, with 6 bases between the two ends. Germline-derived CDR1 and CDR2 are SGHRS and YFSETQ. There are 14 residues in the CDR3. This entry is derived from a study of T cell changes during pregnancy in multiple sclerosis. The source of this sequence is a female donor with multiple sclerosis, enrolled in a pregnancy study. This specimen was CD4+ T cells from peripheral blood mononuclear cells, taken in the first trimester of pregnancy. The rearrangement joins TRBV5-1 to TRBJ1-2; D is unresolved. The DNA of the CDR3 is TGCGCCAGCAGCTTGGAATCGGCTAACTATGGCTACACCTTC. It codes for CASSLESANYGYTF. Looking up the rest from reference TRBV5-1 and TRBJ1-2 gives the full variable domain: KAGVTQTPRYLIKTRGQQVTLSCSPISGHRSVSWYQQTPGQGLQFLFEYFSETQRNKGNFPGRFSGRQFSNSRSEMNVSTLELGDSALYLCASSLESANYGYTFGSGTRLTVV.